These 12 T cell receptor beta chains came from one sample sequenced in a study of cytomegalovirus exposure and HLA in healthy donors. PCR was performed using 60 Vbeta and 13 Jbeta primers. Profiling relied on immunoSEQ multiplex PCR, and the TCRdb table lists in-frame clones only, not all of them. The sample consists of over 150,000 clones, approximately 80% of them appearing once. The sequenced material came from PBMCs. These receptors originate from a girl aged 2 to 9 in good health and CMV-seropositive.

The CDR3 region is CASGWAAGVNQPQHF. CDR3 nucleotide sequence: TGTGCCAGCGGGTGGGCGGCAGGGGTAAATCAGCCCCAGCATTTT. The rearrangement uses TRBV28 and TRBJ1-5; a weak D match, TRBD1 (6 bases). Germline V gene lookup returns CDR1 MDHEN and CDR2 SYDVKM. The CDR3 loop spans 15 amino acids. V was trimmed by 8 bases and J by 4 bases, leaving 18 bases between them.

This chain links TRBV19 with TRBJ2-7, with a possible D match to TRBD2 (5 bases). The CDR3 has 16 residues. The V and J ends lost 4 bases and 5 bases respectively, with 21 bases between them. CDR1 and CDR2 (germline): LNHDA, SQIVND (reference sequence). The chain's CDR3 is CASSKTSRGYPDEQYF. The CDR3 DNA reads TGTGCCAGTAGTAAAACTTCGAGAGGGTACCCTGACGAGCAGTACTTC.

The chain joins TRBV19 to TRBJ1-5, with D possibly matching TRBD1 (6 bases). V was trimmed by 4 bases and J by 9 bases, leaving 19 bases between them. CDR3 length: 15 residues. In germline, CDR1 is LNHDA, CDR2 SQIVND (reference sequence). The CDR3 bases are TGTGCCAGTAGTACCCAATCGACAGGCCGGGGGCCCCAGCATTTT. Protein: CASSTQSTGRGPQHF. Variable domain in full (rest from reference TRBV19 and TRBJ1-5): DGGITQSPKYLFRKEGQNVTLSCEQNLNHDAMYWYRQDPGQGLRLIYYSQIVNDFQKGDIAEGYSVSREKKESFPLTVTSAQKNPTAFYLCASSTQSTGRGPQHFGDGTRLSIL.

The rearrangement uses TRBV29-1 and TRBJ1-1; TRBD1 is a possible D gene (6 bases). The CDR3 spans 13 residues. The V and J ends lost 7 bases and 3 bases respectively, with 15 bases between them. The germline gives CDR1 SQVTM, CDR2 ANQGSEA. CDR3 sequence (DNA): TGCAGCGCTGTGGACAGAGCCTACACTGAAGCTTTCTTT. It yields the protein CSAVDRAYTEAFF.

The genes are TRBV5-5 and TRBJ2-1; 9 bases map to TRBD2. V shed 3 bases and J 2 bases; nucleotides not matched to a gene: 3. The germline V gene has CDR1 SGHKS and CDR2 YYEKEE (reference sequence). The CDR3 runs 15 residues. CDR3 residues: CASSSPSGTYNEQFF. The CDR3 DNA reads as TGTGCCAGCAGCTCGCCTAGCGGGACCTACAATGAGCAGTTCTTC.

V is TRBV18 and J is TRBJ2-4; tentatively, D is TRBD1 (6 bases). The CDR3 totals 14 residues. The V gene's germline CDR1 is KGHSH and CDR2 LQKENI. Between the trimmed V and J ends, which lost 3 bases and 9 bases, there was a span of 15 bases. The CDR3 sequence is CASSPTAGVTIQYF. CDR3 DNA: TGTGCCAGCTCACCTACTGCAGGGGTAACCATTCAGTACTTC.

CDR3 in amino acids: CASSERSWRSGNTIYF. CDR3 DNA: TGTGCCAGCAGTGAGAGGAGCTGGAGATCTGGAAACACCATATATTTT. The genes are TRBV6-1 and TRBJ1-3; D gene unclear. Trimming removed 3 bases from V and 1 base from J, with 13 bases in between. The CDR3 spans 16 residues. Germline V gives CDR1 MNHNS, CDR2 SASEGT.

The chain employs TRBV6-5 and TRBJ1-5; no clear D gene. V lost 6 bases to trimming and J lost 7 bases, with 19 bases between them. The CDR3 is made up of 15 amino acids. Germline V gene lookup returns CDR1 MNHEY and CDR2 SVGAGI. This CDR3 reads CASRLTAAGRQPQHF. The CDR3 coding sequence is TGTGCCAGCAGACTGACGGCCGCGGGGAGACAGCCCCAGCATTTT.

This chain connects TRBV5-1 to TRBJ2-3; TRBD2 matches at 14 bases. This CDR3 comprises 16 residues. CDR1 SGHRS and CDR2 YFSETQ come from the germline V gene. V dropped 4 bases and J dropped 4; count of bases not matched to a gene: 5. Here the CDR3 reads CASSVGLAGASDTQYF. The CDR3 DNA reads as TGCGCCAGCAGCGTGGGACTAGCGGGAGCTTCAGATACGCAGTATTTT.

The gene calls are TRBV11-2 and TRBJ1-4; 8 bases are a match to TRBD1. CDR1 SGHAT and CDR2 FQNNGV come from the germline V gene. Trimming took 8 bases from V and 3 from J; bases not matched to a gene: 8. CDR3 size: 15 residues. CDR3 protein: CASSPRGRSNEKLFF. CDR3 DNA: TGTGCCAGCTCACCCAGGGGGCGGTCTAATGAAAAACTGTTTTTT.

This chain connects TRBV18 to TRBJ1-1; D unclear. CDR3 size: 15 residues. Germline CDR1 KGHSH, CDR2 LQKENI. V was shortened by 1 base and J by 1 base, with 10 bases between the two germline ends. Here the CDR3 reads CASSPRANWNTEAFF. The DNA of the CDR3 is TGTGCCAGCTCACCACGTGCCAACTGGAACACTGAAGCTTTCTTT.

The V and J genes are TRBV6-5 and TRBJ2-3, with TRBD1 identical over 9 bases. The CDR3 contains 15 residues. Unmatched junction bases numbered 6, after V lost 2 bases and J lost 6 bases. Germline CDR1 reads MNHEY; CDR2 reads SVGAGI. Here the CDR3 reads CASSYGDRVSDTQYF. The CDR3 DNA is TGTGCCAGCAGTTACGGGGACAGGGTCTCCGATACGCAGTATTTT.